This T cell receptor (beta chain) was documented in a study of cytomegalovirus exposure and HLA in healthy donors. Study observations and caveats: A later analysis showed that HLA-associated TCR beta chains had undergone more clonal expansion than equally common others.

Regarding this clone: Antigen: not known.

PCR employed 60 Vbeta and 13 Jbeta primers. Method: immunoSEQ multiplex PCR; TCRdb's copy keeps in-frame clones and lacks some. The sample consists of around 130,000 clones, over 70% of them appearing once. The V gene's germline CDR1 is MNHEY and CDR2 SVGAGI. V was pared by 5 bases and J by 0 bases, with 4 bases of the junction left unmatched. CDR3 length equals 15 residues. Sequenced sample: PBMCs. This TCR was recovered from a woman in her 40s in good health and CMV-seropositive. The chain recombines TRBV6-5 with TRBJ2-7, with TRBD2 matching 10 bases. CDR3 sequence reads: CASSLAGESSYEQYF. The CDR3 nucleotides read TGTGCCAGCAGTCTAGCGGGAGAAAGCTCCTACGAGCAGTACTTC.